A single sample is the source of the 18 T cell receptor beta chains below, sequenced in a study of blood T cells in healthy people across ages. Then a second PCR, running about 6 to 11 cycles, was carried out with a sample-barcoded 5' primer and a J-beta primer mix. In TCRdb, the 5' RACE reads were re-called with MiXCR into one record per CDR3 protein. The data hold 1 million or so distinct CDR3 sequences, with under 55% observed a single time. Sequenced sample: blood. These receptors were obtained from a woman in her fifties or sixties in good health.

The CDR3 coding sequence is TGCGCCAGCACCGGCGGGGGATCAACTAGCACAGATACGCAGTATTTT. Translation gives CASTGGGSTSTDTQYF. The rearrangement uses TRBV10-1 and TRBJ2-3; 7 bases agree with TRBD2. V trimming: 7 bases; J trimming: 0 bases; junction bases outside the gene matches: 10. The CDR3 is made up of 16 amino acids. Germline V lookup: CDR1 WNHNN, CDR2 SYGVQD (reference sequence).

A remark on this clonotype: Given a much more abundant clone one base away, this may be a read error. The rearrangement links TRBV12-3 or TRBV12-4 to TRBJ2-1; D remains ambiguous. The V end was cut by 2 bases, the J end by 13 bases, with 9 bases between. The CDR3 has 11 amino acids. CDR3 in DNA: TGTGCCAGCAGTTTATTGGAGACCCAGTTCTTC. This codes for CASSLLETQFF.

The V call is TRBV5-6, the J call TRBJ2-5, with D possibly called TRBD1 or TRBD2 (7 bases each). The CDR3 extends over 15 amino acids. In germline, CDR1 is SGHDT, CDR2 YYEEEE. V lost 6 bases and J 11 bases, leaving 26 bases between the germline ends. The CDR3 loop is CASTLRGRGRDEQYF. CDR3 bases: TGTGCCAGCACCCTTCGAGGGAGGGGGCGAGATGAGCAGTACTTC. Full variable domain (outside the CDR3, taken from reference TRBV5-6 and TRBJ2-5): DAGVTQSPTHLIKTRGQQVTLRCSPKSGHDTVSWYQQALGQGPQFIFQYYEEEERQRGNFPDRFSGHQFPNYSSELNVNALLLGDSALYLCASTLRGRGRDEQYFGPGTRLLVL.

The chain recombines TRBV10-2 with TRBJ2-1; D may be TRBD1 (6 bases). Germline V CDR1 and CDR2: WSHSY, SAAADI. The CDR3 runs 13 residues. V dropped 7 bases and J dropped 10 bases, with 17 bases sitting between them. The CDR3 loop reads CASNQRGGLEQFF. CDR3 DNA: TGCGCCAGCAATCAAAGAGGGGGTCTGGAGCAGTTCTTC.

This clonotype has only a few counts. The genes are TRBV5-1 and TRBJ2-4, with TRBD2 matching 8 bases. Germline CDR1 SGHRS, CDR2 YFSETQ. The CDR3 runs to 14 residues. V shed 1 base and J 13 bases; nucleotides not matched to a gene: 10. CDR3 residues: CASSLKRETREQYF. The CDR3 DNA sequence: TGCGCCAGCAGCTTGAAGCGGGAGACGAGGGAGCAGTACTTC.

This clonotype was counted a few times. The CDR3: CASSPTGANYGYTF. The CDR3 coding sequence is TGTGCCAGCAGCCCGACAGGGGCTAACTATGGCTACACCTTC. This chain uses TRBV12-3 or TRBV12-4 with TRBJ1-2, with 8 bases aligning to TRBD1. The CDR3 covers 14 residues. Trimming removed 6 bases from V and 0 bases from J; junction bases left unmatched: 3.

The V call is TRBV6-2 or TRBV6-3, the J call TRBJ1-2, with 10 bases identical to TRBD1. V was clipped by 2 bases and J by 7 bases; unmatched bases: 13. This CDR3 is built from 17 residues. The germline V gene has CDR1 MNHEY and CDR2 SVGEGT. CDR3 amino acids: CASSYGTGAQNRFGYTF. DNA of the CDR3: TGTGCCAGCAGTTACGGGACAGGGGCCCAAAATCGTTTTGGCTACACCTTC.

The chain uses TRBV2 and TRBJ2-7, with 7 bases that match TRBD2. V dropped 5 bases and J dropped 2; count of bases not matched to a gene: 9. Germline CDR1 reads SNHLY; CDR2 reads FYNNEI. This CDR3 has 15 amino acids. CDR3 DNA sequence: TGTGCCAGCAGTTCCTCCGGCCTAGCGGCCTACGAGCAGTACTTC. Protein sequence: CASSSSGLAAYEQYF.

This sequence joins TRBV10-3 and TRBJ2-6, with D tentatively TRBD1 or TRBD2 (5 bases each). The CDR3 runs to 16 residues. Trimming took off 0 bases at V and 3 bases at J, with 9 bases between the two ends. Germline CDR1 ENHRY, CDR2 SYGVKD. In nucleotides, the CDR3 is TGTGCCATCAGTGAGTCGAGGGGAGATGGGGCCAACGTCCTGACTTTC. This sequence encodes CAISESRGDGANVLTF.

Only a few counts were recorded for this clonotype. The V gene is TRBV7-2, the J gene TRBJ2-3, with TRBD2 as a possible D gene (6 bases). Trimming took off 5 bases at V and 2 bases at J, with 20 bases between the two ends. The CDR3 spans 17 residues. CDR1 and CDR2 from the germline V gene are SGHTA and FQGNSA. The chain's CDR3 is CASSTSGPPISTDTQYF. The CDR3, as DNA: TGTGCCAGCAGCACGAGCGGGCCCCCGATATCCACAGATACGCAGTATTTT. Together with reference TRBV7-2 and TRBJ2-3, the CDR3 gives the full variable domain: GAGVSQSPSNKVTEKGKDVELRCDPISGHTALYWYRQSLGQGLEFLIYFQGNSAPDKSGLPSDRFSAERTGGSVSTLTIQRTQQEDSAVYLCASSTSGPPISTDTQYFGPGTRLTVL.

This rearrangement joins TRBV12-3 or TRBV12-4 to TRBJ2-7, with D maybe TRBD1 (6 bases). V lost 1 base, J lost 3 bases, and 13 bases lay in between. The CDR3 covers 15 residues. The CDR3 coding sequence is TGTGCCAGCAGTTTAGGGGGGCCAGGTGACTACGAGCAGTACTTC. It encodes CASSLGGPGDYEQYF.

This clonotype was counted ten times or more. The DNA for the CDR3 is TGTGCCAGCAGTTACACCGCGACTAGCGGGAGGCAAAACAATGAGCAGTTCTTC. This gives the protein CASSYTATSGRQNNEQFF. The chain couples TRBV6-5 to TRBJ2-1; 13 nucleotides align to TRBD2. J lost 5 bases, V lost 2 bases, and 9 bases had no gene match. From germline, CDR1 is MNHEY and CDR2 SVGAGI. The length of the CDR3 is 18 residues.

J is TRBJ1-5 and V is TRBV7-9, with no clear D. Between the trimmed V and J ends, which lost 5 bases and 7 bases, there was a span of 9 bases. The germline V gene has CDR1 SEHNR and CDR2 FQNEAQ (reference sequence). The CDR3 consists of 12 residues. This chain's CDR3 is CASSAPMQPQHF. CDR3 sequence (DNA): TGTGCCAGCAGCGCCCCTATGCAGCCCCAGCATTTT.

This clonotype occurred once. CDR3 protein: CSVRENEQYF. The CDR3 DNA sequence: TGCAGCGTTCGCGAGAATGAGCAGTACTTC. This chain uses TRBV29-1 with TRBJ2-7; no clear D. Germline V gene data show CDR1 as SQVTM and CDR2 as ANQGSEA. Trimming stripped 5 bases from V and 7 bases from J, with 9 bases between. CDR3 size: 10 residues.

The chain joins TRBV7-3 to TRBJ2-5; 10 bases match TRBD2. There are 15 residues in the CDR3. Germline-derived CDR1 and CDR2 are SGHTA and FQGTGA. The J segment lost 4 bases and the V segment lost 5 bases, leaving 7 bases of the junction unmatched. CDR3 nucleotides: TGTGCCAGCAGCAGAGCGGGAGGGATTTCAGAGACCCAGTACTTC. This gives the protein CASSRAGGISETQYF. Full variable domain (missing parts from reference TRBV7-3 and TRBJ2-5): GAGVSQTPSNKVTEKGKYVELRCDPISGHTALYWYRQSLGQGPEFLIYFQGTGAADDSGLPNDRFFAVRPEGSVSTLKIQRTERGDSAVYLCASSRAGGISETQYFGPGTRLLVL.

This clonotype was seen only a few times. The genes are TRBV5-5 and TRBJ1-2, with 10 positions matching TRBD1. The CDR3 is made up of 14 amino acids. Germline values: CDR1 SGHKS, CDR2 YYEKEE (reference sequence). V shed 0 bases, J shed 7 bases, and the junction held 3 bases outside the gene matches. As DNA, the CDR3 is TGTGCCAGCAGCTTGGGACAGGGGGCGGTTGGCTACACCTTC. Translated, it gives CASSLGQGAVGYTF.

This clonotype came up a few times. The CDR3 sequence is CASTKGGEGTYEQYF. Written as DNA, the CDR3 is TGTGCCAGCACCAAGGGGGGGGAAGGGACCTACGAGCAGTACTTC. The rearrangement joins TRBV27 to TRBJ2-7; maybe TRBD2 (7 bases). V was cut by 7 bases and J by 2 bases, with 18 bases left in between. Germline V lookup: CDR1 MNHEY, CDR2 SMNVEV (reference sequence). The CDR3 has 15 amino acids.

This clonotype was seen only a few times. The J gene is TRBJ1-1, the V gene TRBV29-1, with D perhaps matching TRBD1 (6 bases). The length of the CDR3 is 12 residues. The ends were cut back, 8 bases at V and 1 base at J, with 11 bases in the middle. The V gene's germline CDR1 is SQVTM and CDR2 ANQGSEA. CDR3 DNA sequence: TGCAGCCACAGGGAGGGGAACACTGAAGCTTTCTTT. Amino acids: CSHREGNTEAFF.